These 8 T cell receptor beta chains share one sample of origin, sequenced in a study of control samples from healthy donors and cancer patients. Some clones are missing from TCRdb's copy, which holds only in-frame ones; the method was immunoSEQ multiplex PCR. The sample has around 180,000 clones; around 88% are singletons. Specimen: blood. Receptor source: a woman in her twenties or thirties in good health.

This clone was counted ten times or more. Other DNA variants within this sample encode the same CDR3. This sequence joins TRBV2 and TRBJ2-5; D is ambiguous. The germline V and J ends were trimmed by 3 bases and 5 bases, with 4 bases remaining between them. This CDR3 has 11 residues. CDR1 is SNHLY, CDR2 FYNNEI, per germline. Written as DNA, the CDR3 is TGTGCCAGCAGTGATTGGGAGACCCAGTACTTC. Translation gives CASSDWETQYF.

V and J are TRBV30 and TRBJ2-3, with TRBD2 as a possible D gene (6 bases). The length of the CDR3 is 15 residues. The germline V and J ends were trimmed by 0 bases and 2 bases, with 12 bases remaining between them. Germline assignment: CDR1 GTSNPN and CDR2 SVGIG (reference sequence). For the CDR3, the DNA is TGTGCCTGGAGTGTAGGGGCTAGCGCCACAGATACGCAGTATTTT. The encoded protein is CAWSVGASATDTQYF.

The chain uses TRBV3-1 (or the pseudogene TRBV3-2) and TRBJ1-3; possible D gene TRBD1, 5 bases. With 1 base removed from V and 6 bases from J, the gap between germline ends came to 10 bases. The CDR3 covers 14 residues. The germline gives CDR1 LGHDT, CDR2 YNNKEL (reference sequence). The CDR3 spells CASSQGGAVNTIYF. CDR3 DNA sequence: TGTGCCAGCAGCCAAGGAGGGGCAGTAAACACCATATATTTT.

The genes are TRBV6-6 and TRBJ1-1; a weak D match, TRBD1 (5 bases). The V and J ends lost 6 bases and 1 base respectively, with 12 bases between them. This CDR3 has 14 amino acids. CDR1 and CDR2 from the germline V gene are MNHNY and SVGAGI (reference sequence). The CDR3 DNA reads TGTGCCAGCAGGGGCCGGGACGCGAACACTGAAGCTTTCTTT. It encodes CASRGRDANTEAFF.

For the CDR3, the DNA is TGTGCCAGCAGTGCAGACAGGGTGGTCTACGAGCAGTACTTC. This encodes CASSADRVVYEQYF. The rearrangement joins TRBV2 to TRBJ2-7; 7 bases match TRBD1. Losses at the gene ends were 4 bases for V and 3 bases for J; bases not matched to a gene: 6. The germline V gene encodes CDR1 SNHLY and CDR2 FYNNEI. The CDR3 runs to 14 residues.

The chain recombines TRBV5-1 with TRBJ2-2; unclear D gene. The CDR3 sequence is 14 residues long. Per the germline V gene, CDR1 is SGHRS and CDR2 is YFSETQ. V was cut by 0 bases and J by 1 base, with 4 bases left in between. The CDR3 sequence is CASSLVGNTGELFF. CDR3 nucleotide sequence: TGCGCCAGCAGCTTGGTGGGGAACACCGGGGAGCTGTTTTTT.

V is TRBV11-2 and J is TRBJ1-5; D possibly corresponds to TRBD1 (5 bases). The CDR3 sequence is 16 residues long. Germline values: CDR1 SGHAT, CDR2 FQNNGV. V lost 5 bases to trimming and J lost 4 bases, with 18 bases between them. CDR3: CASSNTNGGNNQPQHF. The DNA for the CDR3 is TGTGCCAGCAGCAACACCAATGGGGGAAATAATCAGCCCCAGCATTTT. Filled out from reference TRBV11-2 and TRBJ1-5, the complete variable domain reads EAGVAQSPRYKIIEKRQSVAFWCNPISGHATLYWYQQILGQGPKLLIQFQNNGVVDDSQLPKDRFSAERLKGVDSTLKIQPAKLEDSAVYLCASSNTNGGNNQPQHFGDGTRLSIL.

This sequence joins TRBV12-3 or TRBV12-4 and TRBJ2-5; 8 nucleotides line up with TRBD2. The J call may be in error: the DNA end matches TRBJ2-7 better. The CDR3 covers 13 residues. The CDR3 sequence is CASSFSGTSEQYF. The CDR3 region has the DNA TGTGCCAGCAGTTTTAGCGGGACAAGCGAGCAGTACTTC.